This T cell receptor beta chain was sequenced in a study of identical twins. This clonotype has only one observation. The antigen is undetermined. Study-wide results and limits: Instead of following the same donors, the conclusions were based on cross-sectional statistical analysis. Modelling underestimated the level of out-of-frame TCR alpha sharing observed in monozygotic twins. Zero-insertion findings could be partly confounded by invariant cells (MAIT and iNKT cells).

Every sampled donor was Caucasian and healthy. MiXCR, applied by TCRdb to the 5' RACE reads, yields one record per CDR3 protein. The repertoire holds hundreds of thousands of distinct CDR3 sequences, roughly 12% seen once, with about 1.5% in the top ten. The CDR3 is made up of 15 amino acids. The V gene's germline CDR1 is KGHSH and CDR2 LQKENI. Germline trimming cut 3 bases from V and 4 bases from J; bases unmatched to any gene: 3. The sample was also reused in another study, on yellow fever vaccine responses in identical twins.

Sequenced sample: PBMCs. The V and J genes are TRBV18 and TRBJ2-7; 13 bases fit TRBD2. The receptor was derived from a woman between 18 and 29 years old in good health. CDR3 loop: CASSPGLAGQYEQYV. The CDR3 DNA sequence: TGTGCCAGCTCACCGGGACTAGCGGGGCAGTACGAGCAGTACGTC.